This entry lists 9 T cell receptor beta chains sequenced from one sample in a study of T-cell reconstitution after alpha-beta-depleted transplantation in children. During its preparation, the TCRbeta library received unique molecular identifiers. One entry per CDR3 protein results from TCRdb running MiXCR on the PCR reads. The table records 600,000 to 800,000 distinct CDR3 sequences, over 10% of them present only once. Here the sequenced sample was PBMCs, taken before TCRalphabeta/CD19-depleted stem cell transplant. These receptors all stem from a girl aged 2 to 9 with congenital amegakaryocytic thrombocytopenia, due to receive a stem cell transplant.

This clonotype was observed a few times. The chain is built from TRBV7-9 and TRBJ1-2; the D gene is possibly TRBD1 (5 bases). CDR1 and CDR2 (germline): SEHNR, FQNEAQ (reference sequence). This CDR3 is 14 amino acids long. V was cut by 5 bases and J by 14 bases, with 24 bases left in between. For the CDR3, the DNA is TGTGCCAGCAGCGACCTGGGGCAGGCAGCAAAAGGTACCTTC. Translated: CASSDLGQAAKGTF.

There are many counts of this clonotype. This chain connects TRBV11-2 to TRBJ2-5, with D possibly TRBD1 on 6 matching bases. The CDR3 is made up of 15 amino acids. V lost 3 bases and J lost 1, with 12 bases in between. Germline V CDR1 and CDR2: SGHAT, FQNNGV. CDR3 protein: CASSFIRGAQETQYF. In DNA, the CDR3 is TGTGCCAGCAGCTTTATCAGGGGCGCCCAAGAGACCCAGTACTTC.

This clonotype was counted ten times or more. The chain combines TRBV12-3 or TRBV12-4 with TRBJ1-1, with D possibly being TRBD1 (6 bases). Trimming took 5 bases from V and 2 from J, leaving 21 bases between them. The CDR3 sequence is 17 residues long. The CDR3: CASSDLTAGVRNTEAFF. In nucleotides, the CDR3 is TGTGCCAGCAGTGACCTCACCGCAGGGGTTAGAAACACTGAAGCTTTCTTT.

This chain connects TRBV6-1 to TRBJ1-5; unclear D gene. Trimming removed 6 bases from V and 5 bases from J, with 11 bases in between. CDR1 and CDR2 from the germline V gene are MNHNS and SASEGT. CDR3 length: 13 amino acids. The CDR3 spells CASSRQSHQPQHF. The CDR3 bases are TGTGCCAGCAGCCGACAATCCCATCAGCCCCAGCATTTT.

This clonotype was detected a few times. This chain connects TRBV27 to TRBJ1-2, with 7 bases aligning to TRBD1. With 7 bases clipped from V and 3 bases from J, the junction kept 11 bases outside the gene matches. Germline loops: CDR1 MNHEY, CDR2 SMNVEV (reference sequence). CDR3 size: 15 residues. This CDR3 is CASNSSGQQHYGYTF. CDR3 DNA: TGTGCCAGCAACAGCTCGGGACAGCAACACTATGGCTACACCTTC.

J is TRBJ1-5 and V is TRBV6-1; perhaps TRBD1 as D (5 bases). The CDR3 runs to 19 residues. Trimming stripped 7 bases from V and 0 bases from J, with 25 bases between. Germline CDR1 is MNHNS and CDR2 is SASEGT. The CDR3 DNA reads TGTGCCAGCACCAAAGTCCGGGAGAGGGGTTTTAATAGCAATCAGCCCCAGCATTTT. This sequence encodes CASTKVRERGFNSNQPQHF.

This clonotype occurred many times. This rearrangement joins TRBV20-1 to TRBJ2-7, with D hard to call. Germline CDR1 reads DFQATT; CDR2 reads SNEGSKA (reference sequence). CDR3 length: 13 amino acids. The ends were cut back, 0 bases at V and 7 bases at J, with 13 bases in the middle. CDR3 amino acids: CSAREGTGLEQYF. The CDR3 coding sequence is TGCAGTGCTAGAGAGGGAACCGGCTTAGAGCAGTACTTC.

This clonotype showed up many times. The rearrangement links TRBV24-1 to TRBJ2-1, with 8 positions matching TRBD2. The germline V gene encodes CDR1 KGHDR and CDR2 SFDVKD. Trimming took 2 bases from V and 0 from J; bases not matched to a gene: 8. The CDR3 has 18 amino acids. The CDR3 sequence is CATSDSTSALYSYNEQFF. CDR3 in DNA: TGTGCCACCAGTGATTCGACTAGCGCTCTTTACTCCTACAATGAGCAGTTCTTC.

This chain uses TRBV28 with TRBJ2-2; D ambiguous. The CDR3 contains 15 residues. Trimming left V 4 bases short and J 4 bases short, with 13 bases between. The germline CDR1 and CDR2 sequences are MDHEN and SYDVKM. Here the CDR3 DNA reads TGTGCCAGCAGTTCCCCAGCAGGTTCCACCGGGGAGCTGTTTTTT. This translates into CASSSPAGSTGELFF.